This TCR beta chain was obtained from a study of CXCR3-negative and CXCR3-positive naive CD8 T cells. Overall study results and limits: Post-cryopreservation CXCR3 expression was partly diminished, and the bulk of assays employed fresh PBMCs. CXCR3-positive naive cells carried more hydrophobic TRB CDR3s than CXCR3-negative naive cells did.

The germline CDR1 and CDR2 sequences are LGHNA and YSLEER. The CDR3 runs to 14 residues. In preparing the TRB cDNA libraries, 5' RACE with UMI labels was used. TCRdb reprocessed the 5' RACE reads and stores each CDR3 protein as one record, lacking DNA. This table holds about 60,000 distinct CDR3 sequences. With respect to this clonotype: No antigen is known for it.

Cells that were CD45RO-CCR7+CD27+CD95- constituted naive CD8+ T cells. The TCR comes from a human donor in good health. Some clones in this sample may be carry-over from other donors' samples. Sequencing used naive CXCR3+ CD8+ T cells from blood. Subset meaning: CD45RO-CCR7+CD27+CD95- naive CD8+ T cells expressing CXCR3 (TNR3+). The rearrangement joins TRBV4-3 to TRBJ2-3. The CDR3 protein is CASSQDRTADTQYF.